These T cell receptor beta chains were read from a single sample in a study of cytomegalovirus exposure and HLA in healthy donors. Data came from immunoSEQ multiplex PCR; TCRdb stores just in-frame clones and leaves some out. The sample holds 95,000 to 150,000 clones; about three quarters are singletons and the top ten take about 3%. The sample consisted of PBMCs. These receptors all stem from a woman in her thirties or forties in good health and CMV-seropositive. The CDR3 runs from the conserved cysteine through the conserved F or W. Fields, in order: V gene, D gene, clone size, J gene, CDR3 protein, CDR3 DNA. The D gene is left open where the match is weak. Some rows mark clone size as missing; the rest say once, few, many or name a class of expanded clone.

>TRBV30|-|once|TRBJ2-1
CAWTPSPPDILDEQFF
TGTGCCTGGACCCCCAGTCCCCCGGACATATTGGATGAGCAGTTCTTC
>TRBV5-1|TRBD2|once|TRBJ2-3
CASSFSGSSTDTQYF
TGCGCCAGCAGCTTTAGCGGGAGTAGCACAGATACGCAGTATTTT
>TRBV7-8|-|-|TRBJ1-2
CASSRGRGYGYTF
TGTGCCAGCAGCCGTGGTAGGGGCTATGGCTACACCTTC
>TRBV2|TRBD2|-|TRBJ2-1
CASNPLAGGLNEQFF
TGTGCCAGCAATCCCCTAGCGGGGGGGCTGAATGAGCAGTTCTTC
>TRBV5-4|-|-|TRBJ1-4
CASSLGGSGNEKLFF
TGTGCCAGCAGCTTGGGAGGGAGTGGTAATGAAAAACTGTTTTTT
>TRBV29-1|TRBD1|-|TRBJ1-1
CSARTGELNTEAFF
TGCAGCGCCAGGACAGGGGAGTTGAACACTGAAGCTTTCTTT
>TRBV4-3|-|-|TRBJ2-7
CASSQDRNEQYF
TGCGCCAGCAGCCAAGACAGAAACGAGCAGTACTTC
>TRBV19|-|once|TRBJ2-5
CSGVKETQYF
TGTTCGGGGGTAAAGGAGACCCAGTACTTC
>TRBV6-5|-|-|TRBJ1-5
CASIHGGDSNQPQHF
TGTGCCAGCATCCACGGAGGGGACAGCAATCAGCCCCAGCATTTT
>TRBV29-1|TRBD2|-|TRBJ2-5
CSTAGGRVGETQYF
TGCAGCACCGCGGGGGGCAGGGTCGGAGAGACCCAGTACTTC
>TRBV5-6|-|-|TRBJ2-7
CASSLFIEQYF
TGTGCCAGCAGCTTATTTATCGAGCAGTACTTC
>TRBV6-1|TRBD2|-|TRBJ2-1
CASRLAGGINEQFF
TGTGCCAGCAGACTAGCGGGGGGCATCAATGAGCAGTTCTTC
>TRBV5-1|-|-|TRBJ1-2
CASSFNSEYGYTF
TGCGCCAGCAGCTTTAATTCCGAGTATGGCTACACCTTC
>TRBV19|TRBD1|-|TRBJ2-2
CASSPGDRLNTGELFF
TGTGCCAGTAGTCCAGGGGACAGGCTGAACACCGGGGAGCTGTTTTTT
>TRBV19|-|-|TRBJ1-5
CASSLGGQPQHF
TGTGCCAGTAGCCTGGGGGGTCAGCCCCAGCATTTT
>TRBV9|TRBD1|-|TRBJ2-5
CASSVERRDSCFCYLAQETQYF
TGTGCCAGCAGCGTAGAGCGCCGGGACAGCTGCTTTTGCTATTTGGCGCAAGAGACCCAGTACTTC
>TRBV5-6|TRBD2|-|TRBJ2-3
CASSSLSLAGDTDTQYF
TGTGCCAGCAGCTCGTTATCCTTAGCGGGAGACACAGATACGCAGTATTTT
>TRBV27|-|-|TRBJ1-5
CASSPDRPYSNQPQHF
TGTGCCAGCAGCCCCGACAGACCCTATAGCAATCAGCCCCAGCATTTT
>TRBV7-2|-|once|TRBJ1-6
CASSSSTVSNSPLHF
TGTGCCAGCAGCTCTTCGACAGTCTCTAATTCACCCCTCCACTTT
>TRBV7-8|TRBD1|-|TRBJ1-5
CASTSDRGKSQPQHF
TGTGCCAGCACCTCGGACAGGGGGAAATCTCAGCCCCAGCATTTT
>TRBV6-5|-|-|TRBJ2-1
CASRPRPNEQFF
TGTGCCAGCAGGCCTAGGCCCAATGAGCAGTTCTTC
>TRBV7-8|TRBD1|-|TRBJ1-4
CASSLEGPAGGGKLFF
TGTGCCAGCAGCTTAGAGGGTCCAGCAGGGGGCGGAAAACTGTTTTTT
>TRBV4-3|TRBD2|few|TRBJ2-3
CASSQEVQAGGPTDTQYF
TGCGCCAGCAGCCAAGAGGTCCAAGCGGGAGGGCCCACAGATACGCAGTATTTT
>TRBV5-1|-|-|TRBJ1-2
CASSPGRGEVGYTF
TGCGCCAGCAGCCCCGGCAGGGGCGAGGTCGGCTACACCTTC
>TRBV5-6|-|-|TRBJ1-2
CASSPPVNYGYTF
TGTGCCAGCAGCCCCCCTGTTAACTATGGCTACACCTTC
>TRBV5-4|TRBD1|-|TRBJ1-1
CASSSDPGQGSFF
TGTGCCAGCAGCTCGGACCCGGGACAGGGATCTTTCTTT
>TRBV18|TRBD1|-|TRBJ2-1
CASSPAGTGLHNEQFF
TGTGCCAGCTCACCCGCCGGGACAGGTCTTCACAATGAGCAGTTCTTC
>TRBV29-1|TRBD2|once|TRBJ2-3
CSVLDSGRVSTDTQYF
TGCAGCGTCCTTGATAGCGGGAGGGTTAGCACAGATACGCAGTATTTT
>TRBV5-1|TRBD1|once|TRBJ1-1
CASSLGQAMSTEAFF
TGCGCCAGCAGCCTTGGACAGGCGATGAGCACTGAAGCTTTCTTT
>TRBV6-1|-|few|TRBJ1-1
CATPDTNTEAFF
TGTGCCACCCCGGACACAAACACTGAAGCTTTCTTT
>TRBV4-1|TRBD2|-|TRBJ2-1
CASSQPGLAGGYSSSYNEQFF
TGCGCCAGCAGCCAACCTGGACTAGCGGGAGGGTATTCCAGCTCCTACAATGAGCAGTTCTTC
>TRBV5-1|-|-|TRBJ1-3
CASSPRAGNTIYF
TGCGCCAGCAGCCCCCGGGCGGGAAACACCATATATTTT
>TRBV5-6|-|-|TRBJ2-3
CASSSGLNTDTQYF
TGTGCCAGCAGCTCGGGACTGAACACAGATACGCAGTATTTT
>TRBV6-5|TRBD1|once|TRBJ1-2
CASSRTGGLYGYTF
TGTGCCAGCAGCAGGACAGGGGGCCTCTATGGCTACACCTTC
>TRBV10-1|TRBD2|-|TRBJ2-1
CASTGGPGNEQFF
TGCGCCAGCACGGGGGGGCCGGGGAATGAGCAGTTCTTC